The following is a T cell receptor beta chain sequence with its context. The specificity of this receptor is unknown. No clone much larger than this one lies a single base away; base qualities are absent. In the prospective study, participants were roughly 18 to 90 years old, resided in 20 to 30 geographic areas of the United States, and were enrolled through a virtual design. In the prospective study, participants were assigned to cohorts based on the clinical history participants reported in a screening survey and a study questionnaire. Recovered participants in ImmuneRACE Cohort 3 were defined by two consecutive negative NP/OP PCR tests, clearance by a healthcare professional, or resolution of symptoms. In the prospective study, mobile phlebotomists collected whole blood, serum and a nasopharyngeal or oropharyngeal swab from each participant. Participants in the prospective study had the option to provide additional blood draws and questionnaires over a roughly two-month period. Before DNA extraction, prospective study blood samples were shipped either frozen or at room temperature.

Its CDR3 holds 20 amino acids, cysteine through phenylalanine. Kept here is only the CDR3 DNA, which spans 60 bases and is read in frame from base 1. These data belong to a study of blood T cell repertoires in COVID-19 (dated by TCRdb to 2020 to 2021). In terms of the full investigation: Collaborator samples came from the United States, Italy and Spain and covered acute and convalescent phases of COVID-19. The material from the prospective study consisted of cDNA or gDNA derived from T cells, B-cell-depleted T cells, or PBMCs. Subjects who had been exposed to COVID-19, were actively infected with it, or had recovered from it provided the deeply sampled blood TCRbeta repertoires that made up the dataset. The repertoires were released in a freely available public database meant as a resource for research on the immune response to SARS-CoV-2. Samples came from the ongoing ImmuneRACE study (first 160 participants) plus 1,254 subjects from 6 global collaborators. Sample metadata almost always included a de-identified subject ID, COVID-19 status, age in years and sex. Where HLA class I and class II types were available, the types were taken from metadata supplied by the sample provider, not from assay-based typing. What the authors observed across the whole study: Clinical and demographic metadata were provided uncurated, with the amount varying by source and participant.

The immunoSEQ Assay, a bias-controlled multiplex PCR, was used to amplify TCRbeta CDR3 regions from genomic DNA. On the authors' methods: The number of nucleated cells in each sample was estimated from the amplification of reference gene primers within the assay. Sequence reads were collapsed and filtered to measure the absolute abundance of every unique TCRbeta CDR3 rearrangement. For each sample, productive Simpson clonality was calculated as the square root of Simpson's diversity index over productive rearrangements. Here the immuneACCESS table is served through TCRdb, limited to in-frame sequences with V and J called. Missing clones are a known gap in these copies; in checked studies unresolved V genes cover under half, and the rest lacks a known reason. D and trimming come from the DNA, and the V and J calls and clone size come from that table. The sample data list 330,000 or so clones, and about 87% of these were observed just once. 5% to 6% of the sample rests with the top ten.

This chain joins TRBV12-1 to TRBJ2-2; the DNA was not compared with TRBD2, the D call given in the table. TRBV12-1 is described as a pseudogene. The source material was PBMCs or T cells enriched from blood (not recorded which). This receptor was taken from a man younger than 40 who had recovered from COVID-19. The CDR3 has the sequence CASSFPLTSGGATFTGELFF. DNA sequence: TGTGCCAGCAGCTTCCCCTTGACTAGCGGGGGGGCAACTTTTACCGGGGAGCTGTTTTTT.